These 26 T cell receptor beta chains came from one sample sequenced in a study of cytomegalovirus exposure and HLA in healthy donors. A multiplex PCR was run with 60 Vbeta primers and 13 Jbeta primers. Repertoires were generated with immunoSEQ multiplex PCR, while TCRdb's copy carries only in-frame clones and drops some. The data contain about 180,000 clones, 82% of them singletons. Sequencing was done on a sample of PBMCs. These receptors all come from a man aged 35 to 55 in good health and CMV-seronegative.

CDR3 DNA sequence: TGCGCCAGCAGCCAGAAGGGTCGCCAGGGGCGCCAAGAGACCCAGTACTTC. It is translated as CASSQKGRQGRQETQYF. The chain uses TRBV4-1 and TRBJ2-5, with a possible D match to TRBD1 (6 bases). In germline, CDR1 is MGHRA, CDR2 YSYEKL. The V and J ends lost 3 bases and 1 base respectively, with 18 bases between them. This CDR3 is 17 amino acids long.

The chain couples TRBV7-2 to TRBJ2-3; TRBD2 is a possible D gene (6 bases). Trimming removed 2 bases from V and 2 bases from J, with 14 bases in between. The germline gives CDR1 SGHTA, CDR2 FQGNSA. The CDR3 spans 16 residues. In DNA form, the CDR3 reads TGTGCCAGCAGCTTAAGACTAGTTTTCCCCACAGATACGCAGTATTTT. This sequence encodes CASSLRLVFPTDTQYF.

This clone was recorded a few times. The chain employs TRBV7-3 and TRBJ1-2; no clear D. Trimming cost V 2 bases and J 7 bases, with 11 bases left between them. This CDR3 comprises 13 residues. Germline V CDR1 and CDR2: SGHTA, FQGTGA. CDR3: CASSLSDASGYTF. In DNA, the CDR3 is TGTGCCAGCAGCTTATCCGACGCTAGTGGCTACACCTTC.

The chain uses TRBV4-3 and TRBJ1-2; possible D gene TRBD1, 5 bases. This CDR3 is built from 15 residues. The germline V and J ends were trimmed by 1 base and 4 bases, with 13 bases remaining between them. The V gene's germline CDR1 is LGHNA and CDR2 YSLEER. The CDR3, as DNA: TGCGCCAGCAGCCAAGGGGGCAGCCCTCGCTATGGCTACACCTTC. Its translation: CASSQGGSPRYGYTF.

The chain links TRBV28 to TRBJ1-4, with D tentatively TRBD1 (5 bases). Trimming left V 3 bases short and J 8 bases short, with 13 bases between. Germline loops: CDR1 MDHEN, CDR2 SYDVKM. This CDR3 is built from 14 residues. The CDR3 region is CASSFNYGGEKLFF. The CDR3 bases are TGTGCCAGCAGTTTTAATTACGGGGGGGAAAAACTGTTTTTT.

This clone was picked up a small number of times. CDR3 loop: CASSLTKQRVEEQYF. DNA for the CDR3: TGTGCCAGCAGCCTGACTAAACAACGGGTGGAAGAGCAGTACTTC. This chain links TRBV7-2 with TRBJ2-7, with D perhaps matching TRBD2 (5 bases). The CDR3 length is 15 residues. Germline loops: CDR1 SGHTA, CDR2 FQGNSA. Deletions cut 5 bases from V and 7 bases from J, with 21 bases between.

Only a few counts were recorded for this clone. The CDR3 DNA reads TGTGCCAGCAGAGGACAGGGGCCCAATCAGCCCCAGCATTTT. It yields the protein CASRGQGPNQPQHF. The rearrangement uses TRBV6-5 and TRBJ1-5, with TRBD1 matching over 9 bases. This CDR3 is 14 amino acids long. V lost 6 bases to trimming and J lost 3 bases; unmatched junction nucleotides: 3. Germline CDR1 MNHEY, CDR2 SVGAGI.

This clone has only a few counts. The CDR3 DNA reads TGTGCCTTAGAGAGGTTAGCGGTCATGGATACGCAGTATTTT. Its protein is CALERLAVMDTQYF. The chain joins TRBV30 to TRBJ2-3, with a possible D match to TRBD2 (6 bases). Germline-derived CDR1 and CDR2 are GTSNPN and SVGIG (reference sequence). The CDR3 extends over 14 amino acids. Trimming removed 7 bases from V and 6 bases from J, with 20 bases in between.

The rearrangement links TRBV30 to TRBJ2-3; D uncertain. The germline V gene encodes CDR1 GTSNPN and CDR2 SVGIG (reference sequence). V dropped 0 bases and J dropped 2 bases, with 6 bases sitting between them. The CDR3 is 13 residues long. The CDR3 nucleotides read TGTGCCTGGAGTGTAGCCTTCACAGATACGCAGTATTTT. It encodes CAWSVAFTDTQYF.

A few counts support this clone. The V gene is TRBV19, the J gene TRBJ1-5; 7 bases are shared with TRBD1. The CDR3 sequence is 16 residues long. Germline assignment: CDR1 LNHDA and CDR2 SQIVND (reference sequence). V dropped 5 bases and J dropped 5; count of bases not matched to a gene: 12. CDR3 loop: CASSDHRDRGYQPQHF. In DNA, the CDR3 is TGTGCCAGTAGTGACCATCGGGACAGAGGTTATCAGCCCCAGCATTTT.

The V gene is TRBV2, the J gene TRBJ1-5; D uncertain. The CDR3 loop spans 11 amino acids. Trimming stripped 7 bases from V and 8 bases from J, with 9 bases between. Germline assignment: CDR1 SNHLY and CDR2 FYNNEI. The CDR3 loop reads CASKRDEPQHF. Here the CDR3 DNA reads TGTGCCAGCAAGCGGGATGAGCCCCAGCATTTT.

This sequence joins TRBV6-5 and TRBJ1-2, with 9 nucleotides matching TRBD1. Per the germline V gene, CDR1 is MNHEY and CDR2 is SVGAGI. This CDR3 has 14 residues. V lost 2 bases, J lost 5 bases, and 3 bases stayed unmatched. The CDR3 nucleotides are TGTGCCAGCAGTTACGGGACAGGGCTATATGGCTACACCTTC. Translated: CASSYGTGLYGYTF.

This rearrangement joins TRBV27 to TRBJ2-2, with 9 bases aligning to TRBD1. The germline gives CDR1 MNHEY, CDR2 SMNVEV (reference sequence). The CDR3 loop spans 16 amino acids. The V and J ends lost 3 bases and 7 bases, in that order; junction bases with no gene match: 9. CDR3 protein: CASSLLRTGGGGELFF. As DNA, the CDR3 is TGTGCCAGCAGTTTGTTGAGAACAGGGGGCGGCGGGGAGCTGTTTTTT.

This rearrangement joins TRBV30 to TRBJ1-3; TRBD1 might be the D (6 bases). The CDR3 is 13 amino acids. Per germline, CDR1 GTSNPN and CDR2 SVGIG (reference sequence). V dropped 4 bases and J dropped 3 bases, with 10 bases sitting between them. The CDR3 coding sequence is TGTGCCTGGACTCTGGACAGTGGAAACACCATATATTTT. As protein: CAWTLDSGNTIYF.

The J gene is TRBJ1-4, the V gene TRBV4-2, with TRBD1 as a possible D gene (6 bases). Germline V gene lookup returns CDR1 LGHNA and CDR2 YNFKEQ. This CDR3 comprises 15 residues. The V gene lost 4 bases and the J gene lost 7 bases, with 16 bases spanning the gap. CDR3 in amino acids: CASSRRGGSGEKLFF. The CDR3 coding sequence is TGTGCCAGCAGCCGACGTGGGGGCTCGGGTGAAAAACTGTTTTTT.

The V and J genes are TRBV7-8 and TRBJ2-1; D may be TRBD2 (6 bases). V was clipped by 5 bases and J by 4 bases, with 12 bases between them. Germline-derived CDR1 and CDR2 are SGHVS and FQNEAQ. There are 14 residues in the CDR3. The CDR3 region is CASSKEGIYNEQFF. In nucleotides, the CDR3 is TGTGCCAGCAGCAAGGAGGGGATATACAATGAGCAGTTCTTC.

This rearrangement joins TRBV7-2 to TRBJ2-1, with 12 bases aligning to TRBD2. The trim removed 6 bases at V and 0 bases at J, leaving 12 bases unmatched. Per the germline V gene, CDR1 is SGHTA and CDR2 is FQGNSA. The CDR3 loop spans 19 amino acids. CDR3 nucleotide sequence: TGTGCCAGCAGTCCAGTGGGGACTAGCGGGCCCAGCTCCTACAATGAGCAGTTCTTC. This encodes CASSPVGTSGPSSYNEQFF.

The chain couples TRBV7-2 to TRBJ2-3, with 7 bases lining up with TRBD1. CDR1 is SGHTA and CDR2 is FQGNSA in the germline V gene. The junction had 2 bases not matched to a gene; V was cut back by 2 bases and J by 0 bases. CDR3 length: 15 amino acids. This CDR3 reads CASSLRGQSTDTQYF. For the CDR3, the DNA is TGTGCCAGCAGCTTACGGGGACAGAGCACAGATACGCAGTATTTT.

The chain joins TRBV6-5 to TRBJ2-2; TRBD2 agrees at 8 bases. CDR1 is MNHEY, CDR2 SVGAGI, per germline. The CDR3 loop spans 14 amino acids. Unmatched junction bases numbered 6, after V lost 5 bases and J lost 7 bases. The CDR3 is CASSAGTSIGELFF. CDR3 DNA: TGTGCCAGCAGTGCCGGGACTAGTATCGGGGAGCTGTTTTTT.

The genes are TRBV11-2 and TRBJ1-2; 7 bases align to TRBD1. This CDR3 spans 14 amino acids. The germline gives CDR1 SGHAT, CDR2 FQNNGV. J gave up 6 bases and V 5 bases, and 9 bases lay outside the gene matches. The CDR3 reads CASSGLRQGDGYTF. The CDR3 DNA reads TGTGCCAGCAGCGGACTGCGCCAGGGGGATGGCTACACCTTC.

This clone was observed a handful of times. The chain combines TRBV6-5 with TRBJ1-5; D remains unclear. V was cut by 3 bases and J by 6 bases, with 12 bases left in between. The CDR3 has 14 residues. The germline CDR1 and CDR2 sequences are MNHEY and SVGAGI. The CDR3 sequence is CASSYSGVGQPQHF. CDR3 DNA sequence: TGTGCCAGCAGTTATTCCGGGGTAGGTCAGCCCCAGCATTTT.

This chain connects TRBV30 to TRBJ1-2, with D perhaps TRBD1 (5 bases). Germline loops: CDR1 GTSNPN, CDR2 SVGIG (reference sequence). The CDR3 consists of 13 residues. Trimming took off 5 bases at V and 3 bases at J, with 13 bases between the two ends. The CDR3 DNA reads TGTGCCTGGGCGATTGACAGTTACTATGGCTACACCTTC. Translated: CAWAIDSYYGYTF.

This clone was picked up a small number of times. This rearrangement joins TRBV7-9 to TRBJ2-3; the match to TRBD1 covers 9 bases. Germline CDR1 reads SEHNR; CDR2 reads FQNEAQ (reference sequence). CDR3 length: 16 amino acids. Trimming cost V 5 bases and J 3 bases; bases outside gene matches: 9. CDR3 region: CASSQASGQGTDTQYF. The CDR3 nucleotides read TGTGCCAGCAGCCAGGCGTCGGGACAGGGTACAGATACGCAGTATTTT.

This chain joins TRBV19 and TRBJ2-1, with TRBD2 identical over 8 bases. From germline, CDR1 is LNHDA and CDR2 SQIVND (reference sequence). Losses at the gene ends were 10 bases for V and 8 bases for J; bases not matched to a gene: 16. This CDR3 region has 15 residues. In DNA form, the CDR3 reads TGTGCCACCACTCCTCTAGCGGGCGGAGGGTATGAGCAGTTCTTC. It is translated as CATTPLAGGGYEQFF.

The gene calls are TRBV30 and TRBJ2-7, with D maybe TRBD1 (5 bases). The CDR3 is 12 amino acids. V was shortened by 4 bases and J by 2 bases, with 9 bases between the two germline ends. Germline lookup yields CDR1 GTSNPN and CDR2 SVGIG (reference sequence). The CDR3 reads CAWMTVAYEQYF. The CDR3 nucleotides are TGTGCCTGGATGACAGTAGCCTACGAGCAGTACTTC.

This clone occurred a few times. The junction does not match germline at one end; this may be a read error. The chain is built from TRBV7-7 and TRBJ2-7; 8 nucleotides align to TRBD1. The germline V gene encodes CDR1 SSHAT and CDR2 FNYEAQ (reference sequence). There are 14 residues in the CDR3. The CDR3 here is CASSLGTGPYEQYF. The CDR3 DNA reads as TGTGCTAGCAGCTTAGGGACAGGACCCTACGAGCAGTACTTC. Variable domain in full (rest from reference TRBV7-7 and TRBJ2-7): GAGVSQSPRYKVTKRGQDVTLRCDPISSHATLYWYQQALGQGPEFLTYFNYEAQPDKSGLPSDRFSAERPEGSISTLTIQRTEQRDSAMYRCASSLGTGPYEQYFGPGTRLTVT.